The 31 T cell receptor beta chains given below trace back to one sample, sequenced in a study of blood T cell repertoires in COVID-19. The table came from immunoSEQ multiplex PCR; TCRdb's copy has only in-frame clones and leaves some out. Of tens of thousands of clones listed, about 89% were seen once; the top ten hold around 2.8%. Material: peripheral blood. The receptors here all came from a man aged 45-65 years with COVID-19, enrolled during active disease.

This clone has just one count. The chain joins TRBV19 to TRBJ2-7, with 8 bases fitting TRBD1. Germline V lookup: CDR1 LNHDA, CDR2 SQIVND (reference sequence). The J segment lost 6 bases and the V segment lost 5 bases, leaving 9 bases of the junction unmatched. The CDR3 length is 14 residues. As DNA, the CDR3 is TGTGCCAGTAGTCCCCTGGACAGGGACGGCGAGCAGTACTTC. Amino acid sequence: CASSPLDRDGEQYF. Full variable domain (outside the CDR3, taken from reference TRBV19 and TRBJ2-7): DGGITQSPKYLFRKEGQNVTLSCEQNLNHDAMYWYRQDPGQGLRLIYYSQIVNDFQKGDIAEGYSVSREKKESFPLTVTSAQKNPTAFYLCASSPLDRDGEQYFGPGTRLTVT.

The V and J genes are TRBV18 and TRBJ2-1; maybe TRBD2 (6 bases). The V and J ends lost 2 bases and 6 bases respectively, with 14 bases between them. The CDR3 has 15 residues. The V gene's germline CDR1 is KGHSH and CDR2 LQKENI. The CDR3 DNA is TGTGCCAGCTCACCAAACGCGGGAAACGGCAATGAGCAGTTCTTC. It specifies CASSPNAGNGNEQFF.

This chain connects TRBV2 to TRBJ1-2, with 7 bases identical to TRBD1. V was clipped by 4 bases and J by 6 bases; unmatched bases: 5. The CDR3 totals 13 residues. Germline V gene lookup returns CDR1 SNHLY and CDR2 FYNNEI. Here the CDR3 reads CASSGQGQDGYTF. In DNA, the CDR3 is TGTGCCAGCAGTGGACAGGGTCAAGATGGCTACACCTTC.

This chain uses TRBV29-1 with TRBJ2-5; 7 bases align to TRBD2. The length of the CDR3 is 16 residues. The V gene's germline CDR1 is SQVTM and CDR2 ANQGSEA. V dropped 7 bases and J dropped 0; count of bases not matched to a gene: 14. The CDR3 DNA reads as TGCAGCGCCGCGTCGGGCGGGGGATCTTACCAAGAGACCCAGTACTTC. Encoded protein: CSAASGGGSYQETQYF. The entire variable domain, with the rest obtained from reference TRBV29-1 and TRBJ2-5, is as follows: SAVISQKPSRDICQRGTSLTIQCQVDSQVTMMFWYRQQPGQSLTLIATANQGSEATYESGFVIDKFPISRPNLTFSTLTVSNMSPEDSSIYLCSAASGGGSYQETQYFGPGTRLLVL.

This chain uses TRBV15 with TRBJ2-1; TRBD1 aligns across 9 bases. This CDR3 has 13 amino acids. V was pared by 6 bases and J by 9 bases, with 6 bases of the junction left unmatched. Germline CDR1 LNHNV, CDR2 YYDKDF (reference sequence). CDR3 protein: CATREGTGFEQFF. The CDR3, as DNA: TGTGCCACCAGGGAGGGGACAGGGTTTGAGCAGTTCTTC. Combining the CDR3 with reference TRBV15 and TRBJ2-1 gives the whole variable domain DAMVIQNPRYQVTQFGKPVTLSCSQTLNHNVMYWYQQKSSQAPKLLFHYYDKDFNNEADTPDNFQSRRPNTSFCFLDIRSPGLGDTAMYLCATREGTGFEQFFGPGTRLTVL.

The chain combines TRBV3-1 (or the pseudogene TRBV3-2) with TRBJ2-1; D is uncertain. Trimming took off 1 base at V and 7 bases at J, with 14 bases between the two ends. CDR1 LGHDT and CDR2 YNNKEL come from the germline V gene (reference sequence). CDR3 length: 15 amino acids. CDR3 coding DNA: TGTGCCAGCAGCCAAGCCCCCCTTGGAGTTAATGAGCAGTTCTTC. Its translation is CASSQAPLGVNEQFF.

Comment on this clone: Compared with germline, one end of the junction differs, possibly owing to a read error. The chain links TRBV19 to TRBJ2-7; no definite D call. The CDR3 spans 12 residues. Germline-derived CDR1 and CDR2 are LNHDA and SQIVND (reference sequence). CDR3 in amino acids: CASSSANYGQYF. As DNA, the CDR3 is TGTGCCAGTAGTAGTGCGAACTACGGGCAGTACTTC.

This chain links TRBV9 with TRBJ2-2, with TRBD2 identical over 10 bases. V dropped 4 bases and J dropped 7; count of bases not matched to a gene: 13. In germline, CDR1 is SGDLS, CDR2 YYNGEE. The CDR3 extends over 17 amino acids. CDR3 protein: CASSPPSGGAGIGELFF. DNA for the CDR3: TGTGCCAGCAGCCCCCCGAGCGGGGGGGCCGGGATCGGGGAGCTGTTTTTT.

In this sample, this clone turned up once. This CDR3 is CAWSVLRTSGGTLGEQYF. The CDR3, as DNA: TGTGCCTGGAGTGTACTGAGGACTAGCGGGGGGACCTTGGGAGAGCAGTACTTC. This rearrangement joins TRBV30 to TRBJ2-7, with 14 bases fitting TRBD2. The length of the CDR3 is 18 residues. V dropped 0 bases and J dropped 7; count of bases not matched to a gene: 14. Germline V gene sequence: CDR1 GTSNPN, CDR2 SVGIG (reference sequence).

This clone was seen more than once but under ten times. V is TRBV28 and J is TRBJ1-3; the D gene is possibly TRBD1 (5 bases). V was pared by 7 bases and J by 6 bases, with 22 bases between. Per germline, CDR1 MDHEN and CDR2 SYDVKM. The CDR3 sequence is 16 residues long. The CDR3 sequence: CASTPGGRGLINTIYF. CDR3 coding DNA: TGTGCCAGCACCCCGGGAGGTCGGGGGTTAATAAACACCATATATTTT.

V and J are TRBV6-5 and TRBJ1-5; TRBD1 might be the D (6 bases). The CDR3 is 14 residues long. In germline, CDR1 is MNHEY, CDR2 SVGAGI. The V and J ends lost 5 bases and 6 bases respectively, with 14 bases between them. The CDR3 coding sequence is TGTGCCAGCAGTCAACAGGGTCTGGGTCAGCCCCAGCATTTT. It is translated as CASSQQGLGQPQHF.

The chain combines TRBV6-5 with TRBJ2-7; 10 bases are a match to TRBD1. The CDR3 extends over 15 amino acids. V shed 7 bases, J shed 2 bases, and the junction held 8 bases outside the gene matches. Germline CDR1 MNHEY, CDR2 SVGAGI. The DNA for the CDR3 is TGTGCCAGCACCAAAGGGGGACAGGGGACCTACGAGCAGTACTTC. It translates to CASTKGGQGTYEQYF.

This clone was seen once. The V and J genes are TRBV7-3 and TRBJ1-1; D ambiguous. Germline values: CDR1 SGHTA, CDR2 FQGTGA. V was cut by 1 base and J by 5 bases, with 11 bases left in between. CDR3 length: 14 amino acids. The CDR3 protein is CASSLNPGLTEAFF. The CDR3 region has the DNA TGTGCCAGCAGCTTAAATCCAGGTCTTACTGAAGCTTTCTTT.

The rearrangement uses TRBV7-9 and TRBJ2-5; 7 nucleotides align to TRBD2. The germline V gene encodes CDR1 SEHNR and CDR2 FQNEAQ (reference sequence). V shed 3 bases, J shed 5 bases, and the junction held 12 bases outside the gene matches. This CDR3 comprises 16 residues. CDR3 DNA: TGTGCCAGCAGCTTCTTACCGGGACTATCCGGGGAGACCCAGTACTTC. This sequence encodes CASSFLPGLSGETQYF.

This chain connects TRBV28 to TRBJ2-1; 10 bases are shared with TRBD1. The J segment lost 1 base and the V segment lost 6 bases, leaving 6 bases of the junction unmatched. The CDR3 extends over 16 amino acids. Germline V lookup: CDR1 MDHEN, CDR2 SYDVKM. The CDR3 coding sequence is TGTGCCAGCAGAGGGGGACAGGGGTATTCCTACAATGAGCAGTTCTTC. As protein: CASRGGQGYSYNEQFF.

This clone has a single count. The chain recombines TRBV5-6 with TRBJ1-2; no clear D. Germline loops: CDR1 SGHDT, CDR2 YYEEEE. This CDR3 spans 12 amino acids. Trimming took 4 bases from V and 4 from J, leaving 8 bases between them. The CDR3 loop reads CASSLPGYGYTF. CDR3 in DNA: TGTGCCAGCAGCCTCCCGGGCTATGGCTACACCTTC.

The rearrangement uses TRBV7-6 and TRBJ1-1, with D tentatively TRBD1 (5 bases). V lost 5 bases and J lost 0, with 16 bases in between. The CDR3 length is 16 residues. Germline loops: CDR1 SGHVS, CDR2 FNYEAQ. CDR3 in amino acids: CASSPDARQLNTEAFF. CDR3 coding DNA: TGTGCCAGCAGCCCCGATGCGAGACAGCTGAACACTGAAGCTTTCTTT.

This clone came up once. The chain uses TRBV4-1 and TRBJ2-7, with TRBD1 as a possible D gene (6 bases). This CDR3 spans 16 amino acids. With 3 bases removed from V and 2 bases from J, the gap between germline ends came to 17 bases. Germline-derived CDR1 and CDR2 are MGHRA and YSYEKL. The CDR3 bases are TGCGCCAGCAGCCACAGTTTCCGGGACAACACCTACGAGCAGTACTTC. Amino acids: CASSHSFRDNTYEQYF.

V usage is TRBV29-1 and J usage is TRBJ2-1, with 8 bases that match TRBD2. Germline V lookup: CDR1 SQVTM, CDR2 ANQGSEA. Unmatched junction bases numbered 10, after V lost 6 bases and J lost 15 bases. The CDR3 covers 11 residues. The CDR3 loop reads CSVIGRGGLFF. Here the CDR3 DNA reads TGCAGCGTGATAGGACGGGGGGGACTGTTCTTC.

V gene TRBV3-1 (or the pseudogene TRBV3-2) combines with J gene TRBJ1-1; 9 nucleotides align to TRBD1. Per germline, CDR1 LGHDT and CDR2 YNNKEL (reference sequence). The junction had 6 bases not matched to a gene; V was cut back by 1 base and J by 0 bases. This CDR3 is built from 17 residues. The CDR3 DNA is TGTGCCAGCAGCCAAGTCCGTACAGGGGGCTTGAACACTGAAGCTTTCTTT. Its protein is CASSQVRTGGLNTEAFF.

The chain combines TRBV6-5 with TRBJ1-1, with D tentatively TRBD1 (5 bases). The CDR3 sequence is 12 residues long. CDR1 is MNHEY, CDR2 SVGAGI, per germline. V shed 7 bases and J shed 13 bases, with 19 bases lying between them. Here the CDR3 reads CASTTPGGKGFF. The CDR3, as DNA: TGTGCCAGCACCACTCCTGGGGGGAAGGGTTTCTTT.

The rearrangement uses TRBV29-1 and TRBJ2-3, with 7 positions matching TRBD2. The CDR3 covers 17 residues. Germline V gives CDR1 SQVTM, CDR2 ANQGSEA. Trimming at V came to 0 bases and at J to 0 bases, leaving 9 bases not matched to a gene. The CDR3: CSVEDPGNSGSTDTQYF. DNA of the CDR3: TGCAGCGTTGAAGATCCGGGAAATAGCGGGAGCACAGATACGCAGTATTTT.

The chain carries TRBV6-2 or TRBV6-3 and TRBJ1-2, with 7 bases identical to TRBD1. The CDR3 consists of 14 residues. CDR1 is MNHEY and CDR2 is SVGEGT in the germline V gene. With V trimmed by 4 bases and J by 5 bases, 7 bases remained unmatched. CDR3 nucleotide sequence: TGTGCCAGCAGTTCGACAGGGAGTAGGTATGGCTACACCTTC. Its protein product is CASSSTGSRYGYTF.

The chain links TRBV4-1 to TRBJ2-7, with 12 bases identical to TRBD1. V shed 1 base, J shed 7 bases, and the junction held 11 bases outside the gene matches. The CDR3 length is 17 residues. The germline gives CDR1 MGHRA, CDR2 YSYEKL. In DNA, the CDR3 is TGCGCCAGCAGCCAAGGATTACTCGGGACAGGGGGCGGAGAGCAGTACTTC. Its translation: CASSQGLLGTGGGEQYF.

Written as DNA, the CDR3 is TGTGCCAGCACGGGCAGGGCCTTCAATCAGCCCCAGCATTTT. Protein: CASTGRAFNQPQHF. The rearrangement uses TRBV6-5 and TRBJ1-5; D is perhaps TRBD1 (5 bases). Germline V gene sequence: CDR1 MNHEY, CDR2 SVGAGI. The V end lost 7 bases, the J end lost 3 bases, and 13 bases lay between the germline ends. CDR3 size: 14 residues.

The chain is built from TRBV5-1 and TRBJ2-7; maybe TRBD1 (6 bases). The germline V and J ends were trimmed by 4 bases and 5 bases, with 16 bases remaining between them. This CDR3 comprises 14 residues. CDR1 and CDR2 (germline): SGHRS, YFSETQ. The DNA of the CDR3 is TGCGCCAGCAGCAAACCCGAGGGGGTCAACGAGCAGTACTTC. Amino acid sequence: CASSKPEGVNEQYF.

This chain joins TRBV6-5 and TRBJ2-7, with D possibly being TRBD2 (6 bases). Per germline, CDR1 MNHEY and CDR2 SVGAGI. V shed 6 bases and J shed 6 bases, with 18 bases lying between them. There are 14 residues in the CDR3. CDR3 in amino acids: CASSHGGVKGEQYF. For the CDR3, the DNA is TGTGCCAGCAGCCACGGCGGGGTAAAGGGCGAGCAGTACTTC.

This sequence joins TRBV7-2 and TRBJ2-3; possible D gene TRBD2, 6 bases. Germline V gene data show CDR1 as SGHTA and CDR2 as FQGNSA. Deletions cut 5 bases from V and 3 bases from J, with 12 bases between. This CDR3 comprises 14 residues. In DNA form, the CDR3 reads TGTGCCAGCAGCCCTAGCGTGGGGACAGATACGCAGTATTTT. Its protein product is CASSPSVGTDTQYF.

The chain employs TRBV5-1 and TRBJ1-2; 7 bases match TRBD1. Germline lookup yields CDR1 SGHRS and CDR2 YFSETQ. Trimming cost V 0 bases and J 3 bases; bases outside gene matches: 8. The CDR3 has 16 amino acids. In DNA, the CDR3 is TGCGCCAGCAGCTTGGTTCCAGGGGGATACGACTATGGCTACACCTTC. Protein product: CASSLVPGGYDYGYTF.

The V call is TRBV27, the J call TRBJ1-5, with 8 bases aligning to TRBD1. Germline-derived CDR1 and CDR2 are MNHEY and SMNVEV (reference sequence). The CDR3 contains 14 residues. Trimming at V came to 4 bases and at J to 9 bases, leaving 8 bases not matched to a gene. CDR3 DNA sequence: TGTGCCAGCAGTTACCGAACCGGGACAGGGCCCCAGCATTTT. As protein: CASSYRTGTGPQHF.

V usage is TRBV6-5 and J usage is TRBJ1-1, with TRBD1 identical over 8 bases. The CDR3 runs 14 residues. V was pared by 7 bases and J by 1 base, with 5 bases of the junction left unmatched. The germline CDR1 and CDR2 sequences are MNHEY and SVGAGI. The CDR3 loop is CASNTGTGNTEAFF. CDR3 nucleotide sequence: TGTGCCAGCAATACCGGGACAGGGAACACTGAAGCTTTCTTT.